A selection of T cell receptor beta chains follows, all from one sample in a study of cytomegalovirus exposure and HLA in healthy donors. Profiled with immunoSEQ multiplex PCR; TCRdb holds only in-frame clones, not every one. The data show around 150,000 clones, 80% to 90% seen once. Sequenced material: PBMCs. The receptors come from a man in his late teens or twenties in good health and CMV-seronegative. The CDR3 runs from the conserved cysteine through the conserved F or W. The D gene is left open where the match is weak. Clone size is not always given. Where it is, it says once, few, many or a class for expanded clones.

J | size | V | D | DNA | CDR3
TRBJ2-2 | . | TRBV27 | . | TGTGCCAGCACCCGACAAAGGGACACGGGCACCGGGGAGCTGTTTTTT | CASTRQRDTGTGELFF
TRBJ2-1 | few | TRBV9 | . | TGTGCCAGCAGCAGCCGGGACTCCGGCAATGAGCAGTTCTTC | CASSSRDSGNEQFF
TRBJ1-2 | . | TRBV5-4 | TRBD1 | TGTGCCAGCACCCCCAGCGGACAGGGCGACTATGGCTACACCTTC | CASTPSGQGDYGYTF
TRBJ2-1 | . | TRBV9 | TRBD2 | TGTGCCAGCAGCGTAGCTCTAGCGGGAGGGCAGCATGAGCAGTTCTTC | CASSVALAGGQHEQFF
TRBJ2-1 | . | TRBV2 | . | TGTGCCAGCAGCGGACGAGGGGGTGAGCAGTTCTTC | CASSGRGGEQFF
TRBJ2-5 | . | TRBV14 | TRBD2 | TGTGCCAGCAGCCAACTAGCGGGAGGGGTAGAGACCCAGTACTTC | CASSQLAGGVETQYF
TRBJ2-7 | once | TRBV7-3 | . | TGTGCCAGCAGCTTAACGAGCTCCTACGAGCAGTACTTC | CASSLTSSYEQYF
TRBJ1-2 | . | TRBV11-2 | . | TGTGCCAGCAGCTTAAAAATCACAGGGCTTGGCTATGGCTACACCTTC | CASSLKITGLGYGYTF
TRBJ2-7 | . | TRBV7-3 | TRBD1 | TGTGCCAGCAGCTTAGACAGGGGGTCTATGTACGAGCAGTACTTC | CASSLDRGSMYEQYF
TRBJ2-7 | . | TRBV27 | . | TGTGCCAGGAGGCACCATGAGTCCTACGAGCAGCACTTC | CARRHHESYEQHF
TRBJ2-1 | . | TRBV30 | . | TGTGCCTGTTCCCGGGGGAGTGAGCAGTTCTTC | CACSRGSEQFF
TRBJ2-5 | . | TRBV5-1 | . | TGCGCCAGCAGCTTGGATGCGGGGAGGGAGACCCAGTACTTC | CASSLDAGRETQYF
TRBJ2-7 | . | TRBV7-3 | TRBD1 | TGTGCCAGCAGCTTAACAGGGGGCGGTTACGAGCAGTACTTC | CASSLTGGGYEQYF
TRBJ2-7 | . | TRBV5-6 | TRBD2 | TGTGCCAGCAGCTTAACGGGGTTCGGGAGGGCCTACGAGCAGTACTTC | CASSLTGFGRAYEQYF
TRBJ2-4 | . | TRBV7-9 | TRBD2 | TGTGCCAGTCGCGGGGGTGCCAAAAACATTCAGTACTTC | CASRGGAKNIQYF
TRBJ1-1 | . | TRBV28 | . | TGTGCCGCGAGGAGGGTGAACACTGAAGCTTTCTTT | CAARRVNTEAFF
TRBJ1-2 | . | TRBV5-4 | TRBD1 | TGTGCCAGCAGCTCCGGGACAGATAACTATGGCTACACCTTC | CASSSGTDNYGYTF
TRBJ2-5 | . | TRBV9 | . | TGTGCCAGCAGCTCCGGGGAAGGGTTTGGAGAGACCCAGTACTTC | CASSSGEGFGETQYF
TRBJ2-5 | . | TRBV7-7 | TRBD2 | TGTGCTAGCAGCCCCTCAGCGGGGGCAGGTGAGACCCAGTACTTC | CASSPSAGAGETQYF
TRBJ2-7 | . | TRBV7-2 | . | TGTGCCAGCAGCTTAGGTGATAGAACGGTATTCGAGCAGTACTTC | CASSLGDRTVFEQYF
TRBJ2-4 | . | TRBV5-1 | . | TGCGCCAGCAGCCAGGACTCCCTAGCTTCCAAAAACATTCAGTACTTC | CASSQDSLASKNIQYF
TRBJ2-3 | . | TRBV5-6 | TRBD1 | TGTGCCTCTCAGGGACAGAACACAGATACGCAGTATTTT | CASQGQNTDTQYF
TRBJ1-1 | . | TRBV5-4 | . | TGTGCCAGCAGCTTGATCGGGAGCTCTGGGAACACTGAAGCTTTCTTT | CASSLIGSSGNTEAFF
TRBJ2-7 | . | TRBV7-9 | . | TGTGCCAGCAGCCACAAGGGGACTGGCTACGAGCAGTACTTC | CASSHKGTGYEQYF
TRBJ2-7 | . | TRBV6-5 | . | TGTGCCAGCAGTTACCCCCACAGCTCCTACGAGCAGTACTTC | CASSYPHSSYEQYF
TRBJ2-5 | . | TRBV11-2 | TRBD1 | TGTGCCAGCAGCTCAGTTGGGACAGGGAGGGAGACCCAGTACTTC | CASSSVGTGRETQYF
TRBJ1-1 | . | TRBV6-1 | TRBD1 | TGTGCCAGCAGTGAACACCGGACAGGGGACCCTGAAGCTTTCTTT | CASSEHRTGDPEAFF
TRBJ2-3 | . | TRBV10-3 | . | TGTGCCATCAGTGAACGGGTAGATACGCAGTATTTT | CAISERVDTQYF
TRBJ2-7 | few | TRBV10-3 | . | TGTGCCATCAGTGGCAGGGGCGCCTACGAGCAGTACTTC | CAISGRGAYEQYF
TRBJ1-2 | . | TRBV9 | . | TGTGCCAGCAGCGTAGCACAGGGTAACTATGGCTACACCTTC | CASSVAQGNYGYTF
TRBJ2-7 | . | TRBV7-9 | TRBD1 | TGTGCCAGCAGTCAAATGCTCACAGGGGAATACGAGCAGTACTTC | CASSQMLTGEYEQYF
TRBJ1-5 | . | TRBV4-1 | . | TGCGCCAGCAGCACCCGGGACATTAGCAATCAGCCCCAGCATTTT | CASSTRDISNQPQHF
TRBJ2-7 | . | TRBV2 | TRBD1 | TGTGCCAGCAGTAAACTCGACAGGGTTCAAACTTCGGACTACGAGCAGTACTTC | CASSKLDRVQTSDYEQYF
TRBJ1-5 | . | TRBV5-1 | . | TGCGCCAGCAGCTTGGAAGGACAGTCGGGTCAGCCCCAGCATTTT | CASSLEGQSGQPQHF
TRBJ2-7 | few | TRBV4-1 | . | TGCGCCAGCAGCCAAGAGTGGTCGGGTGAGCAGTACTTC | CASSQEWSGEQYF
TRBJ1-6 | . | TRBV9 | . | TGTGCCAGCAGCGCGGACAGACTATCACCCCTCCACTTT | CASSADRLSPLHF
TRBJ1-5 | . | TRBV19 | . | TGTGCCAGTAGTTCAGTGGTTCCGGGGGGCGACCAGCCCCAGCATTTT | CASSSVVPGGDQPQHF